These 23 T cell receptor beta chains came from one sample sequenced in a study of T cell responses to AZD1222 COVID-19 vaccine. Profiled with immunoSEQ multiplex PCR; TCRdb holds only in-frame clones, not every one. Of roughly 100,000 clones listed, 90% were seen once; the top ten hold about 4.8%. This specimen was peripheral blood, taken on day 0 of AZD1222 vaccination. Receptors originate from an adult in good health.

The chain couples TRBV6-4 to TRBJ2-1; the match to TRBD2 covers 10 bases. The germline CDR1 and CDR2 sequences are MRHNA and SNTAGT. Trimming cost V 3 bases and J 3 bases; bases outside gene matches: 2. This CDR3 has 15 residues. The CDR3 bases are TGTGCCAGCAGTGAGGCTAGCGGGAGCTACAATGAGCAGTTCTTC. It yields the protein CASSEASGSYNEQFF.

The V gene is TRBV5-4, the J gene TRBJ2-3; D uncertain. Deletions cut 2 bases from V and 7 bases from J, with 11 bases between. This CDR3 is built from 13 residues. CDR1 and CDR2 from the germline V gene are SGHNT and YYREEE (reference sequence). This CDR3 reads CASSFTDSNTQYF. The CDR3 nucleotides read TGTGCCAGCAGCTTCACAGACTCAAATACGCAGTATTTT.

A word on this clone: One junction end disagrees with the germline gene, perhaps due to a read error. The rearrangement links TRBV7-2 to TRBJ1-5, with D hard to call. The CDR3 is 14 amino acids. Germline lookup yields CDR1 SGHTA and CDR2 FQGNSA. CDR3: CASSVAPGNQPQHF. In DNA, the CDR3 is TGTGCCAGCAGCGTAGCCCCGGGGAATCAGCCCCAGCATTTT.

The V call is TRBV10-3, the J call TRBJ1-4, with 9 bases fitting TRBD1. The trim removed 2 bases at V and 5 bases at J, leaving 6 bases unmatched. This CDR3 has 16 amino acids. The germline V gene has CDR1 ENHRY and CDR2 SYGVKD. CDR3 sequence (DNA): TGTGCCATCAGTGAGGGGTCGACAGGGGGAAATGAAAAACTGTTTTTT. Translating it yields CAISEGSTGGNEKLFF.

The genes are TRBV6-5 and TRBJ1-5; 9 bases are a match to TRBD1. V trimming: 0 bases; J trimming: 7 bases; junction bases outside the gene matches: 4. Germline V lookup: CDR1 MNHEY, CDR2 SVGAGI. The CDR3 contains 15 residues. The CDR3 is CASSYSRDRVQPQHF. The CDR3 DNA is TGTGCCAGCAGTTACTCTCGGGACAGGGTACAGCCCCAGCATTTT.

The J gene is TRBJ2-5, the V gene TRBV7-9; 12 bases map to TRBD2. Trimming at V came to 1 base and at J to 5 bases, leaving 11 bases not matched to a gene. Germline CDR1 is SEHNR and CDR2 is FQNEAQ (reference sequence). The CDR3 totals 18 residues. This chain's CDR3 is CASSLVVASGGAWETQYF. CDR3 in DNA: TGTGCCAGCAGCTTAGTCGTGGCTAGCGGGGGGGCCTGGGAGACCCAGTACTTC.

The CDR3 DNA sequence: TGTGCCAGCAGTTACCGCGGGGGGGCCGGGGAGCTGTTTTTT. The encoded protein is CASSYRGGAGELFF. The V call is TRBV6-2 or TRBV6-3, the J call TRBJ2-2, with TRBD2 matching over 9 bases. Germline V gives CDR1 MNHEY, CDR2 SVGEGT. The CDR3 totals 14 residues. V dropped 2 bases and J dropped 6; count of bases not matched to a gene: 1.

The chain employs TRBV4-1 and TRBJ1-2; TRBD1 is a possible D gene (6 bases). V was pared by 1 base and J by 8 bases, with 14 bases between. The germline CDR1 and CDR2 sequences are MGHRA and YSYEKL. The CDR3 spans 14 residues. In DNA form, the CDR3 reads TGCGCCAGCAGCCAAGTAGGGGAAACAGGGGGCTACACCTTC. It is translated as CASSQVGETGGYTF.

The chain uses TRBV6-1 and TRBJ1-2; D unresolved. The CDR3 is made up of 14 amino acids. The V gene's germline CDR1 is MNHNS and CDR2 SASEGT. V was trimmed by 1 base and J by 4 bases, leaving 10 bases between them. CDR3 DNA: TGTGCCAGCAGTGAAGGCGGGTCCTTCTATGGCTACACCTTC. This gives the protein CASSEGGSFYGYTF.

This clone was counted a single time. The chain is built from TRBV29-1 and TRBJ1-2, with D tentatively TRBD1 (5 bases). The CDR3 is 14 residues long. Trimming removed 4 bases at V and 0 bases at J, with 12 bases between. The V gene's germline CDR1 is SQVTM and CDR2 ANQGSEA. The CDR3 region is CSVAGNLANYGYTF. For the CDR3, the DNA is TGCAGCGTTGCAGGGAACTTAGCTAACTATGGCTACACCTTC.

The rearrangement uses TRBV30 and TRBJ2-5; D not certain. This CDR3 is 11 amino acids long. V was cut by 0 bases and J by 5 bases, with 4 bases left in between. Germline CDR1 GTSNPN, CDR2 SVGIG (reference sequence). As DNA, the CDR3 is TGTGCCTGGAGTGTTGGGGAGACCCAGTACTTC. Protein product: CAWSVGETQYF.

The chain is built from TRBV27 and TRBJ2-5; 12 bases match TRBD2. Looked up from germline, CDR1 is MNHEY and CDR2 is SMNVEV (reference sequence). V gave up 4 bases and J gave up 5 bases; unmatched junction bases: 5. The CDR3 covers 15 residues. The CDR3, as DNA: TGTGCCAGCAGTTCTAGCGGGGGGGCCTTTGAGACCCAGTACTTC. Residues: CASSSSGGAFETQYF.

This chain uses TRBV18 with TRBJ2-5; D call uncertain. This CDR3 contains 15 residues. Germline-derived CDR1 and CDR2 are KGHSH and LQKENI. Trimming left V 3 bases short and J 5 bases short, with 16 bases between. The CDR3 DNA is TGTGCCAGCTCACCTCCCGCGTCCGTGGGGGAGACCCAGTACTTC. This encodes CASSPPASVGETQYF.

The chain couples TRBV4-3 to TRBJ2-3, with 11 bases aligning to TRBD2. The CDR3 runs 17 residues. Germline assignment: CDR1 LGHNA and CDR2 YSLEER. Losses at the gene ends were 2 bases for V and 6 bases for J; bases not matched to a gene: 10. CDR3: CASSQHRPGLAADTQYF. The DNA of the CDR3 is TGCGCCAGCAGCCAACATAGACCGGGACTAGCGGCTGATACGCAGTATTTT.

The rearrangement uses TRBV6-1 and TRBJ1-3, with D perhaps matching TRBD1 (6 bases). Trimming removed 0 bases from V and 5 bases from J, with 8 bases in between. CDR1 is MNHNS, CDR2 SASEGT, per germline. The CDR3 length is 14 residues. The CDR3 protein is CASSEAGGRNTIYF. The CDR3 DNA reads TGTGCCAGCAGTGAAGCAGGGGGTAGAAACACCATATATTTT.

This sequence joins TRBV2 and TRBJ2-1; 9 bases are a match to TRBD2. The CDR3 totals 15 residues. Trimming cost V 2 bases and J 9 bases; bases outside gene matches: 8. Germline V lookup: CDR1 SNHLY, CDR2 FYNNEI. The CDR3 protein is CASSELAGGTGEQFF. Written as DNA, the CDR3 is TGTGCCAGCAGTGAACTGGCGGGGGGGACGGGTGAGCAGTTCTTC.

CDR3 sequence: CASSIDRAYGYTF. The DNA of the CDR3 is TGTGCCAGTAGTATAGATCGGGCATATGGCTACACCTTC. The chain joins TRBV19 to TRBJ1-2; the D is unclear. CDR3 length: 13 amino acids. Germline CDR1 and CDR2: LNHDA and SQIVND (reference sequence). Trimming left V 0 bases short and J 5 bases short, with 7 bases between.

The J gene is TRBJ2-1, the V gene TRBV10-2, with D maybe TRBD1 (5 bases). The CDR3 runs to 15 residues. Per germline, CDR1 WSHSY and CDR2 SAAADI. Trimming left V 1 base short and J 4 bases short, with 11 bases between. The DNA of the CDR3 is TGCGCCAGCAGTGAGTATTTGGGGCATTACAATGAGCAGTTCTTC. It translates to CASSEYLGHYNEQFF.

The CDR3 loop reads CSVAGRHTNYGYTF. The CDR3 DNA is TGCAGCGTCGCGGGACGGCATACTAACTATGGCTACACCTTC. The chain links TRBV29-1 to TRBJ1-2; TRBD1 is a possible D gene (5 bases). The CDR3 is made up of 14 amino acids. Between the trimmed V and J ends, which lost 6 bases and 0 bases, there was a span of 14 bases. CDR1 is SQVTM, CDR2 ANQGSEA, per germline.

J is TRBJ1-1 and V is TRBV27; D not certain. Germline CDR1 reads MNHEY; CDR2 reads SMNVEV (reference sequence). This CDR3 has 13 amino acids. With 3 bases removed from V and 4 bases from J, the gap between germline ends came to 9 bases. CDR3 sequence: CASSLGTGTEAFF. CDR3 sequence (DNA): TGTGCCAGCAGTTTGGGTACGGGCACTGAAGCTTTCTTT.

This clone was observed a handful of times. V and J are TRBV18 and TRBJ2-7, with TRBD2 matching over 9 bases. The trim removed 3 bases at V and 0 bases at J, leaving 15 bases unmatched. The length of the CDR3 is 19 residues. From germline, CDR1 is KGHSH and CDR2 LQKENI. The CDR3 protein is CASSPDRPQTSGLSYEQYF. The CDR3 DNA is TGTGCCAGCTCACCGGATCGCCCCCAGACTAGCGGACTCTCCTACGAGCAGTACTTC.

This clone was detected once. The V call is TRBV11-2, the J call TRBJ2-1; no clear D gene. There are 18 residues in the CDR3. Looked up from germline, CDR1 is SGHAT and CDR2 is FQNNGV. Between the trimmed V and J ends, which lost 4 bases and 1 base, there was a span of 20 bases. CDR3 DNA: TGTGCCAGCAGCTCCCAATTTCAGTTCCTGGGATCCTACAATGAGCAGTTCTTC. Its translation: CASSSQFQFLGSYNEQFF.

With respect to this clone: In the same sample, other DNA sequences code for this CDR3. The chain carries TRBV5-4 and TRBJ1-3; D perhaps matches TRBD1 (5 bases). The CDR3 contains 14 residues. V lost 2 bases and J lost 2, with 8 bases in between. CDR1 and CDR2 from the germline V gene are SGHNT and YYREEE (reference sequence). The CDR3 loop is CASSLWGAGNTIYF. Written as DNA, the CDR3 is TGTGCCAGCAGCTTATGGGGGGCTGGAAACACCATATATTTT.